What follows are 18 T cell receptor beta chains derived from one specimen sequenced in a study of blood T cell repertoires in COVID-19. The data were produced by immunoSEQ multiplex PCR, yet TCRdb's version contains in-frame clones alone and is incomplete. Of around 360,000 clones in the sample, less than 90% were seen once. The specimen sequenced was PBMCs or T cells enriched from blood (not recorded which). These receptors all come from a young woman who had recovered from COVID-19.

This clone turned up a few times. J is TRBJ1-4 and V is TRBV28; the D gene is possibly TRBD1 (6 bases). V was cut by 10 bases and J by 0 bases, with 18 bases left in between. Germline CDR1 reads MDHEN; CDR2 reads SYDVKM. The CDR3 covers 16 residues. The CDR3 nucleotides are TGTGCCACCATGCCACACTCAGGGGCAACTAATGAAAAACTGTTTTTT. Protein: CATMPHSGATNEKLFF.

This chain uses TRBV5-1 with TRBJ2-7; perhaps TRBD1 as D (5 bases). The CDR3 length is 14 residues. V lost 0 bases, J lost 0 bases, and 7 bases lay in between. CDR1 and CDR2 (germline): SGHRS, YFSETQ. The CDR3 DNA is TGCGCCAGCAGCTTGGGCGACAGCTCCTACGAGCAGTACTTC. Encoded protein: CASSLGDSSYEQYF.

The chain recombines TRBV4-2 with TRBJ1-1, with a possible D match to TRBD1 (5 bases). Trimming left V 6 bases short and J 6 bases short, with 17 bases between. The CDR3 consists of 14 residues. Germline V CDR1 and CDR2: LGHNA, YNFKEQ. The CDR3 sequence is CASRPKGAKPEAFF. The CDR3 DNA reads TGTGCCAGCAGACCCAAAGGGGCCAAGCCTGAAGCTTTCTTT.

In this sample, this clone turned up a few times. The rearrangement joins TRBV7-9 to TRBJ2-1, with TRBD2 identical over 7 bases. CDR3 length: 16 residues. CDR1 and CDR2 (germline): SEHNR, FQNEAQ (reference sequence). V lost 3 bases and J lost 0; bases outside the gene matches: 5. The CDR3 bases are TGTGCCAGCAGCTTGGCACTAGCGAGCTCCTACAATGAGCAGTTCTTC. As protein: CASSLALASSYNEQFF.

In nucleotides, the CDR3 is TGCGCCAGCAGCTTGGCCCCAGGCTCCTACGAGCAGTACTTC. This sequence encodes CASSLAPGSYEQYF. The J gene is TRBJ2-7, the V gene TRBV5-1; D remains ambiguous. Trimming removed 0 bases from V and 0 bases from J, with 7 bases in between. Germline V CDR1 and CDR2: SGHRS, YFSETQ. CDR3 size: 14 residues.

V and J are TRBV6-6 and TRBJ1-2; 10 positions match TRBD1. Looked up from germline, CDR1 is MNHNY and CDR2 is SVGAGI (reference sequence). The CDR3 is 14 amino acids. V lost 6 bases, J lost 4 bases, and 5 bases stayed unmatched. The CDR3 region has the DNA TGTGCCAGCAGGACAGGGGGCGAGGGCTATGGCTACACCTTC. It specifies CASRTGGEGYGYTF.

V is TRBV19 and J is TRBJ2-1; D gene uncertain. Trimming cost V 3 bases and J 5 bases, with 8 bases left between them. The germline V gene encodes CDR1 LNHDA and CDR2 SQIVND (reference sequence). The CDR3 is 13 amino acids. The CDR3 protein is CASSIGKNNEQFF. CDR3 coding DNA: TGTGCCAGTAGTATCGGTAAGAACAATGAGCAGTTCTTC. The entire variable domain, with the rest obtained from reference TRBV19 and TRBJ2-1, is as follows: DGGITQSPKYLFRKEGQNVTLSCEQNLNHDAMYWYRQDPGQGLRLIYYSQIVNDFQKGDIAEGYSVSREKKESFPLTVTSAQKNPTAFYLCASSIGKNNEQFFGPGTRLTVL.

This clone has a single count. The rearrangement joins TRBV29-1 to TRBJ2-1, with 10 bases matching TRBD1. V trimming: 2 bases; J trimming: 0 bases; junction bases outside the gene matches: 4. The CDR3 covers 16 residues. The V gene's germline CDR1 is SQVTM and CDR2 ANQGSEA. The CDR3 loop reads CSVEIDRGLSYNEQFF. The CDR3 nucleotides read TGCAGCGTTGAAATCGACAGGGGGCTCTCCTACAATGAGCAGTTCTTC.

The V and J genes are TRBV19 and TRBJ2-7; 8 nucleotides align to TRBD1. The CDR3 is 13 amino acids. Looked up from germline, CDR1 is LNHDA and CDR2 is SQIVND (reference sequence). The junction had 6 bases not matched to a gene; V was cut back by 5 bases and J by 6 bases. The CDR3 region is CASSAAGGSEQYF. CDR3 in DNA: TGTGCCAGTAGTGCGGCAGGGGGCTCCGAGCAGTACTTC.

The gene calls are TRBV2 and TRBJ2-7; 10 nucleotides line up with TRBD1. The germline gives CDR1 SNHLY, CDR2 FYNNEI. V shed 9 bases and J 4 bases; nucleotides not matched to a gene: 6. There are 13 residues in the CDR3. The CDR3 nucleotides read TGTGCCAGTCAGACAGGGGGCAGATACGAGCAGTACTTC. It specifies CASQTGGRYEQYF.

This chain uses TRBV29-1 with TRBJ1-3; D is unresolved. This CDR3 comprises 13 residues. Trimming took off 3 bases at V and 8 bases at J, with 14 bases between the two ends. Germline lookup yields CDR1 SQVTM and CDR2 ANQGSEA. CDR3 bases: TGCAGCGTTGAGGCGGTGGCGGGAGACACCATATATTTT. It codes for CSVEAVAGDTIYF. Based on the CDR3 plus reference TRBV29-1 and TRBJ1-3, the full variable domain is SAVISQKPSRDICQRGTSLTIQCQVDSQVTMMFWYRQQPGQSLTLIATANQGSEATYESGFVIDKFPISRPNLTFSTLTVSNMSPEDSSIYLCSVEAVAGDTIYFGEGSWLTVV.

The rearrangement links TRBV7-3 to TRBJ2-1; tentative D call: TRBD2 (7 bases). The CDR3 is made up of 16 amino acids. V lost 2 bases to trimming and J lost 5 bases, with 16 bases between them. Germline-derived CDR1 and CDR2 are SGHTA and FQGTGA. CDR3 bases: TGTGCCAGCAGCTTAGGTGGCGGGGGCCCAAACAATGAGCAGTTCTTC. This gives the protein CASSLGGGGPNNEQFF.

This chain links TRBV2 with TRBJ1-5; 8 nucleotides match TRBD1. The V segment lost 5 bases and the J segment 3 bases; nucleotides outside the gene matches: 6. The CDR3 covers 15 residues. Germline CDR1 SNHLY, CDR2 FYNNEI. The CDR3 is CASSFNRGVNQPQHF. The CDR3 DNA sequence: TGTGCCAGCAGTTTCAACAGGGGGGTCAATCAGCCCCAGCATTTT.

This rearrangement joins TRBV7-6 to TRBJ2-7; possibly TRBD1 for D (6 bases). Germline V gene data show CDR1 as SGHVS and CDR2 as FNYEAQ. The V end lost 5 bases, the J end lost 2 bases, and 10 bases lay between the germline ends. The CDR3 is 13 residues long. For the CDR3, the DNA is TGTGCCAGCAGCCCTCGGACAGCCTACGAGCAGTACTTC. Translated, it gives CASSPRTAYEQYF.

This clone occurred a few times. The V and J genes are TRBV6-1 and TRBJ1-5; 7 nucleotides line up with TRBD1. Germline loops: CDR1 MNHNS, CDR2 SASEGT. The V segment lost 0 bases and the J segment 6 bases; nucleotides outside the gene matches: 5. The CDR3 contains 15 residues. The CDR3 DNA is TGTGCCAGCAGTGAAGCGGTCAGGGGGACTCAGCCCCAGCATTTT. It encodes CASSEAVRGTQPQHF.

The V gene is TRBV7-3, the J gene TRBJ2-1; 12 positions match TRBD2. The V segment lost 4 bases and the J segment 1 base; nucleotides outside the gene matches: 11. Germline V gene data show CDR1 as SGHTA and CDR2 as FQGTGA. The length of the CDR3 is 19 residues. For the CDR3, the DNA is TGTGCCAGCAGCTCAACCGAGGGACTAGCGGGTCGATCCTACAATGAGCAGTTCTTC. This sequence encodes CASSSTEGLAGRSYNEQFF.

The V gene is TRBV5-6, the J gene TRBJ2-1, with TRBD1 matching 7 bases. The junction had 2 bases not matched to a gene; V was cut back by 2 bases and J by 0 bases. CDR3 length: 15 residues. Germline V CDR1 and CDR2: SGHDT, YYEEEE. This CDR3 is CASSLNRGSYNEQFF. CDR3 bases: TGTGCCAGCAGCTTAAACAGGGGCTCCTACAATGAGCAGTTCTTC.

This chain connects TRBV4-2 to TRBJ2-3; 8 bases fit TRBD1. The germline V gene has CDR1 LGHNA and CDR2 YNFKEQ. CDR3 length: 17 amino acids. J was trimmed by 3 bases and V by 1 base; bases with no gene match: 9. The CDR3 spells CASSQVSTQGATDTQYF. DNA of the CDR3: TGTGCCAGCAGCCAAGTTTCCACGCAGGGGGCTACAGATACGCAGTATTTT.